The next 16 T cell receptor beta chains were all read from a single sample in a study of blood T cells in healthy people across ages. Combining a sample-barcoded 5' primer with a J-beta primer mix, a second PCR ran for roughly 7 to 11 cycles. TCRdb redid the calling of the 5' RACE reads with MiXCR, one entry per CDR3 protein. The sample gives under 750,000 distinct CDR3 sequences, roughly 48% of which show up once; under 30% is in the top ten. Sequencing input: blood. These receptors originate from a man older than 75 in good health.

This chain uses TRBV4-1 with TRBJ1-6, with D perhaps TRBD1 (5 bases). Trimming cost V 0 bases and J 8 bases, with 14 bases left between them. CDR3 length: 16 residues. CDR1 is MGHRA and CDR2 is YSYEKL in the germline V gene. Here the CDR3 reads CASSQEVVGRYSPLHF. In DNA, the CDR3 is TGCGCCAGCAGCCAAGAAGTAGTGGGGCGGTATTCACCCCTCCACTTT.

The chain recombines TRBV20-1 with TRBJ2-5; 8 nucleotides match TRBD2. The DNA end lines up better with TRBJ2-7; the J call may be wrong. CDR1 DFQATT and CDR2 SNEGSKA come from the germline V gene (reference sequence). This CDR3 is built from 17 residues. Written as DNA, the CDR3 is TGCAGTGCTAGCGAGAGACTGGAAAGCGGGAGATACTACGAGCAGTACTTC. The encoded protein is CSASERLESGRYYEQYF.

The sample holds a few counts of this clonotype. This chain's CDR3 is CASSFHAGTADTQYF. CDR3 sequence (DNA): TGTGCCAGCAGCTTCCACGCGGGGACCGCGGATACGCAGTATTTT. J is TRBJ2-3 and V is TRBV11-1; perhaps TRBD2 as D (6 bases). The V gene lost 3 bases and the J gene lost 6 bases, with 16 bases spanning the gap. CDR1 SGHAT and CDR2 FQDESV come from the germline V gene (reference sequence). This CDR3 spans 15 amino acids.

V and J are TRBV27 and TRBJ2-3, with 8 bases identical to TRBD2. The CDR3 contains 15 residues. With V trimmed by 8 bases and J by 0 bases, 7 bases remained unmatched. Germline loops: CDR1 MNHEY, CDR2 SMNVEV (reference sequence). In DNA form, the CDR3 reads TGTGCCAGCCATATAGCGGGGATAAGCACAGATACGCAGTATTTT. Its protein product is CASHIAGISTDTQYF.

J is TRBJ2-1 and V is TRBV7-2, with 8 bases lining up with TRBD2. Unmatched junction bases numbered 8, after V lost 6 bases and J lost 7 bases. Germline CDR1 is SGHTA and CDR2 is FQGNSA. This CDR3 is 14 amino acids long. Here the CDR3 DNA reads TGTGCCAGCAGGAGGCCGGGGGGGGAAAATGAGCAGTTCTTC. Its protein is CASRRPGGENEQFF.

The rearrangement links TRBV7-2 to TRBJ1-3; D uncertain. This CDR3 has 13 residues. The V gene's germline CDR1 is SGHTA and CDR2 FQGNSA. V dropped 8 bases and J dropped 0 bases, with 8 bases sitting between them. The CDR3 bases are TGTGCCAGCGGCCGGGTCTCTGGAAACACCATATATTTT. Amino acid sequence: CASGRVSGNTIYF.

In this sample, this clonotype turned up a few times. The CDR3 nucleotides read TGTGCCAGCAGCTTTGGGACAGGGTCGTATGGGGCCAACGTCCTGACTTTC. This sequence encodes CASSFGTGSYGANVLTF. The chain links TRBV5-5 to TRBJ2-6; TRBD1 matches 9 bases. The CDR3 contains 17 residues. V lost 2 bases to trimming and J lost 3 bases; unmatched junction nucleotides: 6. The germline V gene encodes CDR1 SGHKS and CDR2 YYEKEE (reference sequence).

This clonotype was detected ten times or more. The chain employs TRBV6-6 and TRBJ1-2; D might be TRBD1 (6 bases). From germline, CDR1 is MNHNY and CDR2 SVGAGI (reference sequence). The CDR3 spans 14 residues. Trimming took 0 bases from V and 7 from J, leaving 12 bases between them. CDR3 residues: CASSYSTGGGGYTF. The CDR3 DNA is TGTGCCAGCAGTTACTCCACGGGGGGCGGTGGCTACACCTTC.

This chain uses TRBV6-5 with TRBJ1-2, with 7 bases fitting TRBD1. This CDR3 has 15 residues. Per the germline V gene, CDR1 is MNHEY and CDR2 is SVGAGI. The ends lost 2 bases at V and 4 bases at J; junction bases unmatched: 7. The CDR3 region is CASSYDRDSGYGYTF. CDR3 nucleotides: TGTGCCAGCAGTTACGACCGGGACAGCGGCTATGGCTACACCTTC.

The chain carries TRBV7-9 and TRBJ2-3; D is uncertain. The germline CDR1 and CDR2 sequences are SEHNR and FQNEAQ (reference sequence). V was cut by 6 bases and J by 3 bases, with 10 bases left in between. This CDR3 contains 13 residues. The CDR3 DNA sequence: TGTGCCAGCAGATCTCCCGGGACAGATACGCAGTATTTT. It codes for CASRSPGTDTQYF.

This clonotype showed up just a few times. The rearrangement uses TRBV7-2 and TRBJ1-4, with TRBD1 matching 8 bases. This CDR3 spans 16 amino acids. Germline V gene data show CDR1 as SGHTA and CDR2 as FQGNSA. The J segment lost 5 bases and the V segment lost 1 base, leaving 6 bases of the junction unmatched. CDR3 sequence reads: CASSLDSGQGNEKLFF. The DNA of the CDR3 is TGTGCCAGCAGCTTAGATTCCGGACAGGGAAATGAAAAACTGTTTTTT.

The J gene is TRBJ1-2, the V gene TRBV6-5; D remains unclear. The V gene lost 6 bases and the J gene lost 4 bases, with 15 bases spanning the gap. Germline loops: CDR1 MNHEY, CDR2 SVGAGI. The CDR3 sequence is 14 residues long. DNA for the CDR3: TGTGCCAGCAGCCCACTGCCACGGCGCTATGGCTACACCTTC. Translation: CASSPLPRRYGYTF.

The chain recombines TRBV7-9 with TRBJ2-1; D call uncertain. Germline loops: CDR1 SEHNR, CDR2 FQNEAQ (reference sequence). This CDR3 comprises 18 residues. The V end was cut by 0 bases, the J end by 2 bases, with 17 bases between. CDR3 in DNA: TGTGCCAGCAGCTTAGCGTCTTTTAGACGGAGCCCCTACAATGAGCAGTTCTTC. This codes for CASSLASFRRSPYNEQFF.

This clonotype was recorded once. This chain links TRBV12-3 or TRBV12-4 with TRBJ2-5; 12 bases agree with TRBD2. The CDR3 contains 16 residues. Trimming at V came to 6 bases and at J to 4 bases, leaving 9 bases not matched to a gene. CDR3 nucleotide sequence: TGTGCCAGCAGCGAGACTAGCGGGAGATCAGGAGAGACCCAGTACTTC. Its translation: CASSETSGRSGETQYF.

The CDR3: CASSARPSAFSGNTIYF. The CDR3 DNA reads as TGCGCCAGCAGCGCCCGGCCTAGCGCATTCTCTGGAAACACCATATATTTT. The chain joins TRBV5-1 to TRBJ1-3; D is unclear. CDR1 is SGHRS, CDR2 YFSETQ, per germline. The length of the CDR3 is 17 residues. V lost 4 bases and J 0 bases, leaving 17 bases between the germline ends.

V gene TRBV7-6 combines with J gene TRBJ1-2; possibly TRBD1 for D (6 bases). Deletions cut 1 base from V and 8 bases from J, with 14 bases between. Per the germline V gene, CDR1 is SGHVS and CDR2 is FNYEAQ. The CDR3 contains 14 residues. Here the CDR3 DNA reads TGTGCCAGCAGCTTAGGCGGGGGGGCCGTCGGCTACACCTTC. This sequence encodes CASSLGGGAVGYTF.